The next 10 T cell receptor beta chains were all read from a single sample in a study of shared clonotypes between healthy human individuals. Some clones are missing from TCRdb's copy, which holds only in-frame ones; the method was immunoSEQ multiplex PCR. The data show roughly 2.6 million clones, 85% to 95% seen once. Sequences were obtained from naive CD4+ T cells sorted from blood. Sample subset: CD45RA+ positively selected. These TCRs come from a man between 18 and 29 years old in good health.

This chain links TRBV13 with TRBJ1-1, with D possibly TRBD1 on 5 matching bases. CDR3 size: 16 residues. Deletions cut 5 bases from V and 1 base from J, with 17 bases between. Germline CDR1 is PRHDT and CDR2 is FYEKMQ (reference sequence). The CDR3 spells CASSVLRGVGNTEAFF. For the CDR3, the DNA is TGTGCCAGCAGCGTCCTTCGGGGGGTGGGGAACACTGAAGCTTTCTTT. The entire variable domain, with the rest obtained from reference TRBV13 and TRBJ1-1, is as follows: AAGVIQSPRHLIKEKRETATLKCYPIPRHDTVYWYQQGPGQDPQFLISFYEKMQSDKGSIPDRFSAQQFSDYHSELNMSSLELGDSALYFCASSVLRGVGNTEAFFGQGTRLTVV.

The V and J genes are TRBV19 and TRBJ2-3; 10 nucleotides line up with TRBD1. In germline, CDR1 is LNHDA, CDR2 SQIVND (reference sequence). The ends lost 9 bases at V and 2 bases at J; junction bases unmatched: 5. The CDR3 runs to 14 residues. In DNA, the CDR3 is TGTGCCAGCCGACAGGGGGCCCCCACAGATACGCAGTATTTT. It translates to CASRQGAPTDTQYF.

The count of this clone is one. The chain is built from TRBV4-3 and TRBJ2-7; tentative D call: TRBD1 (6 bases). Trimming cost V 3 bases and J 0 bases, with 15 bases left between them. This CDR3 is built from 16 residues. Germline CDR1 reads LGHNA; CDR2 reads YSLEER. The CDR3 DNA reads as TGCGCCAGCAGCCACACGACAGGACAGAACTCCTACGAGCAGTACTTC. It specifies CASSHTTGQNSYEQYF.

For this clone: Compared with germline, one end of the junction differs, possibly owing to a read error. The sample contains more than one DNA sequence encoding this CDR3. This chain's CDR3 is CASSPGLADTDTQYF. As DNA, the CDR3 is TGTGCTAGCAGTCCAGGACTAGCGGACACAGATACGCAGTATTTT. The chain combines TRBV7-7 with TRBJ2-3, with 10 bases identical to TRBD2. Germline V lookup: CDR1 SSHAT, CDR2 FNYEAQ (reference sequence). The CDR3 covers 15 residues.

This rearrangement joins TRBV5-1 to TRBJ1-5; 11 nucleotides align to TRBD1. The germline V gene has CDR1 SGHRS and CDR2 YFSETQ. The CDR3 is 16 amino acids. The trim removed 0 bases at V and 5 bases at J, leaving 4 bases unmatched. DNA of the CDR3: TGCGCCAGCAGCTTGGGGACAGGGGGCGAGGATCAGCCCCAGCATTTT. Protein: CASSLGTGGEDQPQHF. The full variable domain, with the rest looked up from reference TRBV5-1 and TRBJ1-5, is KAGVTQTPRYLIKTRGQQVTLSCSPISGHRSVSWYQQTPGQGLQFLFEYFSETQRNKGNFPGRFSGRQFSNSRSEMNVSTLELGDSALYLCASSLGTGGEDQPQHFGDGTRLSIL.

The rearrangement uses TRBV7-9 and TRBJ1-3; no clear D gene. The CDR3 loop spans 13 amino acids. The V end was cut by 5 bases, the J end by 7 bases, with 12 bases between. Germline lookup yields CDR1 SEHNR and CDR2 FQNEAQ (reference sequence). The CDR3 nucleotides read TGTGCCAGCAGCCCCGCCCTTTTGAACACCATATATTTT. Translation: CASSPALLNTIYF.

J is TRBJ2-7 and V is TRBV7-2; TRBD1 might be the D (7 bases). Germline lookup yields CDR1 SGHTA and CDR2 FQGNSA. The CDR3 length is 16 residues. The V end lost 5 bases, the J end lost 2 bases, and 19 bases lay between the germline ends. The CDR3 DNA reads as TGTGCCAGCAGCCAGGGGGGTTTTTTGGGTCCCTACGAGCAGTACTTC. It is translated as CASSQGGFLGPYEQYF.

The chain employs TRBV4-1 and TRBJ1-5; D perhaps matches TRBD1 (5 bases). V was clipped by 0 bases and J by 5 bases, with 14 bases between them. Germline-derived CDR1 and CDR2 are MGHRA and YSYEKL. This CDR3 is 16 amino acids long. The CDR3 region has the DNA TGCGCCAGCAGCCAAGATCTAAGCCGGACACATCAGCCCCAGCATTTT. Its translation is CASSQDLSRTHQPQHF.

The V gene is TRBV5-4, the J gene TRBJ2-7; D may be TRBD1 (5 bases). Deletions cut 0 bases from V and 4 bases from J, with 14 bases between. Per the germline V gene, CDR1 is SGHNT and CDR2 is YYREEE (reference sequence). The CDR3 length is 15 residues. CDR3 bases: TGTGCCAGCAGCTTGGGGTTCCGACAGCCTTACGAGCAGTACTTC. The encoded protein is CASSLGFRQPYEQYF.

The CDR3 is CASRLDRGQETQYF. The DNA of the CDR3 is TGTGCCAGCAGACTAGACAGGGGGCAAGAGACCCAGTACTTC. The chain couples TRBV7-9 to TRBJ2-5, with 9 bases aligning to TRBD1. The junction had 4 bases not matched to a gene; V was cut back by 6 bases and J by 2 bases. The CDR3 has 14 amino acids. Germline CDR1 is SEHNR and CDR2 is FQNEAQ (reference sequence).